This record looks at one T cell receptor beta chain sequence and its context. Authors' methods: Cell counts per sample came from amplifying reference gene primers. Data came from immunoSEQ multiplex PCR; TCRdb stores just in-frame clones and leaves some out. V, J and clone size are those of that table, while D and trimming were read from the DNA. The sample shows about 150,000 clones, roughly 90% of them seen only once. The entry originates in a study of blood T cell repertoires in COVID-19. Study details: The United States, Italy and Spain provided the acute and convalescent COVID-19 samples. PBMCs, B-cell-depleted T cells, or T cells provided the cDNA or gDNA that made up the material.

Sequences were obtained from peripheral blood. The receptor's source is a man aged 50-60 years with acute or convalescent COVID-19.

The chain's CDR3 is CATSRRDRATEAFF. In nucleotides, the CDR3 is TGTGCCACCAGCAGGCGGGACAGGGCCACTGAAGCTTTCTTT. The chain combines TRBV15 with TRBJ1-1, with 9 bases lining up with TRBD1. The CDR3 is 14 amino acids. Germline values: CDR1 LNHNV, CDR2 YYDKDF (reference sequence). V trimming: 3 bases; J trimming: 4 bases; junction bases outside the gene matches: 3.